These T cell receptor beta chains were read from a single sample in a study of cytomegalovirus exposure and HLA in healthy donors. Assay used: immunoSEQ multiplex PCR; TCRdb lists only in-frame clones, some missing. Of roughly 93,000 clones in the sample, approximately 74% were seen once. What was sequenced was PBMCs. The receptors derive from a male donor in good health and CMV-seronegative. CDR3s include the opening cysteine and the closing phenylalanine or tryptophan. Each record gives: clone size, J gene, D gene, V gene, CDR3 protein, CDR3 DNA. The D gene is left open where the match is weak. Size values are once, few and many counts, or a class for expanded clones, and some rows have none.

NA | TRBJ2-5 | TRBD1 | TRBV19 | CATGGRETQYF | TGTGCCACAGGGGGCCGGGAGACCCAGTACTTC
NA | TRBJ2-6 | NA | TRBV4-1 | CASSQEPTGTGANVLTF | TGCGCCAGCAGCCAGGAGCCTACAGGGACAGGGGCCAACGTCCTGACTTTC
NA | TRBJ1-1 | NA | TRBV28 | CASSPPPGMNTEAFF | TGTGCCAGCAGCCCGCCCCCAGGGATGAACACTGAAGCTTTCTTT
NA | TRBJ2-1 | TRBD2 | TRBV4-3 | CASSQEQISGNSYNEQFF | TGCGCCAGCAGCCAAGAGCAGATTAGCGGGAATAGTTACAATGAGCAGTTCTTC
NA | TRBJ2-7 | TRBD2 | TRBV25-1 | CASSEPSGRARYEQYF | TGTGCCAGCAGTGAACCTAGCGGGAGGGCCAGGTACGAGCAGTACTTC
NA | TRBJ2-7 | TRBD2 | TRBV29-1 | CSVTILATLAGGLYEQYF | TGCAGCGTGACCATCCTGGCCACATTAGCGGGAGGTTTGTACGAGCAGTACTTC
NA | TRBJ1-2 | NA | TRBV29-1 | CSVEGGAAQFINYGYTF | TGCAGCGTTGAAGGTGGGGCCGCACAGTTTATTAACTATGGCTACACCTTC
NA | TRBJ1-1 | NA | TRBV6-5 | CASRWAGKSEAFF | TGTGCCAGCAGGTGGGCGGGAAAGTCTGAAGCTTTCTTT
NA | TRBJ2-7 | NA | TRBV4-2 | CASSQGDGSSYEQYF | TGTGCCAGCAGCCAAGGGGACGGGAGCTCCTACGAGCAGTACTTC
NA | TRBJ2-7 | TRBD1 | TRBV19 | CASSQGQGVRDEQYF | TGTGCCAGTAGTCAGGGACAGGGTGTACGGGACGAGCAGTACTTC
NA | TRBJ2-7 | NA | TRBV7-6 | CASSLVATAGEQYF | TGTGCCAGCAGCTTAGTCGCTACCGCGGGCGAGCAGTACTTC
NA | TRBJ2-5 | TRBD2 | TRBV19 | CASSPSASGNKQETQYF | TGTGCCAGTAGTCCGTCGGCTAGCGGGAATAAACAAGAGACCCAGTACTTC
NA | TRBJ1-6 | NA | TRBV30 | CAWSGPPSYNSPLHF | TGTGCCTGGAGTGGGCCCCCCTCCTATAATTCACCCCTCCACTTT
NA | TRBJ1-2 | TRBD1 | TRBV30 | CAWSSTGNYGYTF | TGTGCCTGGAGTTCGACAGGGAACTATGGCTACACCTTC
NA | TRBJ2-7 | NA | TRBV27 | CASRAGITTYEQYF | TGTGCCAGCAGGGCAGGGATTACCACTTACGAGCAGTACTTC
few | TRBJ2-5 | NA | TRBV4-3 | CASSQDRRPETQYF | TGCGCCAGCAGCCAAGACCGGAGGCCAGAGACCCAGTACTTC
NA | TRBJ1-5 | TRBD1 | TRBV15 | CATSRDGTVSNQPQHF | TGTGCCACCAGCAGAGATGGGACAGTTAGCAATCAGCCCCAGCATTTT
few | TRBJ1-2 | TRBD1 | TRBV5-5 | CASSPRDRGFGYTF | TGTGCCAGCAGCCCGAGGGACAGGGGGTTTGGCTACACCTTC
NA | TRBJ2-7 | TRBD2 | TRBV28 | CASIAGATYEQYF | TGTGCCAGCATAGCGGGAGCTACCTACGAGCAGTACTTC
NA | TRBJ2-5 | TRBD2 | TRBV4-1 | CASSQSGTSGRPRETQYF | TGCGCCAGCAGCCAATCCGGGACTAGCGGGAGGCCCAGGGAGACCCAGTACTTC
NA | TRBJ1-1 | NA | TRBV10-3 | CAISDSLVAVNTEAFF | TGTGCCATCAGTGATTCTCTTGTGGCAGTGAACACTGAAGCTTTCTTT
NA | TRBJ1-3 | NA | TRBV2 | CAKKQSSGNTIYF | TGTGCCAAAAAACAGAGCTCTGGAAACACCATATATTTT
few | TRBJ2-7 | NA | TRBV5-4 | CATPGVYEQYF | TGTGCCACACCAGGGGTCTACGAGCAGTACTTC
NA | TRBJ2-1 | NA | TRBV5-6 | CASSLDTIEQFF | TGTGCCAGCAGCTTGGACACGATCGAGCAGTTCTTC
NA | TRBJ2-3 | NA | TRBV2 | CASSGLRTDTDTQYF | TGTGCCAGCAGCGGGCTAAGGACAGACACAGATACGCAGTATTTT
NA | TRBJ1-5 | NA | TRBV19 | CASSQTRLNQPQHF | TGTGCCAGTTCGCAAACAAGACTCAATCAGCCCCAGCATTTT
NA | TRBJ2-1 | TRBD2 | TRBV6-6 | CASERTSGSPEQFF | TGTGCCAGCGAGCGGACTAGCGGGAGCCCTGAGCAGTTCTTC
NA | TRBJ2-7 | TRBD1 | TRBV14 | CASSLRTGLPLEQYF | TGTGCCAGCAGTCTCAGGACAGGGTTACCTCTCGAGCAGTACTTC
NA | TRBJ2-3 | TRBD1 | TRBV9 | CASSAGRIGGPTDTQYF | TGTGCCAGCAGCGCAGGCCGTATAGGGGGCCCCACAGATACGCAGTATTTT
NA | TRBJ2-3 | NA | TRBV7-8 | CASSLRDTFTDTQYF | TGTGCCAGCAGCCTCCGGGACACTTTCACAGATACGCAGTATTTT
NA | TRBJ1-1 | NA | TRBV14 | CASSQQGWNTEAFF | TGTGCCAGCAGCCAACAGGGGTGGAACACTGAAGCTTTCTTT
NA | TRBJ1-5 | NA | TRBV27 | CASSSARGVGNQPQHF | TGTGCCAGCAGTTCCGCCAGGGGTGTGGGCAATCAGCCCCAGCATTTT
NA | TRBJ2-5 | TRBD1 | TRBV6-1 | CASSEWGQGGIQETQYF | TGTGCCAGCAGTGAGTGGGGACAGGGGGGCATTCAAGAGACCCAGTACTTC
NA | TRBJ2-5 | NA | TRBV7-6 | CASSWGLQGRETQYF | TGTGCCAGCAGCTGGGGGTTGCAGGGGCGCGAGACCCAGTACTTC
NA | TRBJ2-2 | NA | TRBV4-1 | CASSRGTEYTGELFF | TGCGCCAGCAGCCGCGGGACAGAGTACACCGGGGAGCTGTTTTTT
NA | TRBJ2-1 | TRBD2 | TRBV7-3 | CASSLPGLAVREQFF | TGTGCCAGCAGCCTACCGGGACTAGCGGTCCGGGAGCAGTTCTTC
NA | TRBJ1-5 | NA | TRBV19 | CASSTARDNQPQHF | TGTGCCAGTAGTACGGCCAGGGACAATCAGCCCCAGCATTTT
NA | TRBJ2-3 | TRBD2 | TRBV5-6 | CASSLPGGDTQYF | TGTGCCAGCAGCTTGCCGGGGGGAGATACGCAGTATTTT
NA | TRBJ2-7 | TRBD1 | TRBV30 | CAVRGQGAGEQYF | TGTGCGGTGAGAGGGCAGGGGGCAGGCGAGCAGTACTTC
NA | TRBJ2-3 | TRBD2 | TRBV5-1 | CASSQLAGGVTDTQYF | TGCGCCAGCAGCCAACTAGCGGGAGGAGTCACAGATACGCAGTATTTT
NA | TRBJ1-2 | NA | TRBV18 | CASSPRQYGYTF | TGTGCCAGCTCACCGAGACAGTATGGCTACACCTTC
NA | TRBJ2-2 | NA | TRBV11-2 | CASSLRGGGELFF | TGTGCCAGCAGCCTTCGAGGGGGCGGGGAGCTGTTTTTT
NA | TRBJ2-4 | NA | TRBV25-1 | CASSEQGEDKNIQYF | TGTGCCAGCAGTGAACAGGGGGAGGACAAAAACATTCAGTACTTC
NA | TRBJ1-1 | NA | TRBV29-1 | CSVEDTRGGTEAFF | TGCAGCGTTGAAGACACGCGGGGGGGGACTGAAGCTTTCTTT
NA | TRBJ2-1 | TRBD2 | TRBV2 | CASRPPGLAYNEQFF | TGTGCCAGCAGGCCTCCGGGACTAGCTTACAATGAGCAGTTCTTC
once | TRBJ1-3 | NA | TRBV28 | CASSTPSVSGNTIYF | TGTGCCAGCAGTACCCCCTCGGTCTCTGGAAACACCATATATTTT
NA | TRBJ1-1 | TRBD1 | TRBV2 | CASGRDRGDEAFF | TGTGCCAGTGGGAGGGACAGGGGGGATGAAGCTTTCTTT
NA | TRBJ1-1 | NA | TRBV28 | CASSSADASPEAFF | TGTGCCAGCAGTTCAGCGGACGCCTCCCCTGAAGCTTTCTTT
NA | TRBJ2-5 | NA | TRBV29-1 | CTVRGRGGETQYF | TGCACCGTTAGGGGCAGGGGCGGCGAGACCCAGTACTTC
NA | TRBJ2-1 | NA | TRBV5-8 | CASSLGLVTVYNEQFF | TGTGCCAGCAGCTTGGGGTTGGTGACAGTTTACAATGAGCAGTTCTTC
once | TRBJ2-5 | TRBD2 | TRBV7-2 | CASSSGVVRGGETQYF | TGTGCCAGCAGCTCCGGGGTCGTCCGGGGGGGAGAGACCCAGTACTTC
few | TRBJ2-1 | TRBD2 | TRBV4-2 | CASSQDETSGYNEQFF | TGTGCCAGCAGCCAAGATGAGACTAGCGGGTACAATGAGCAGTTCTTC